Below, 3 T cell receptor beta chains from the same sample are listed, as sequenced in a study of blood T cells in healthy people across ages. The use of a sample-barcoded 5' primer and a J-beta primer mix characterized a second PCR of about 7 to 12 cycles. MiXCR was run by TCRdb on the 5' RACE reads, yielding one entry per CDR3 protein. The sample consists of a few hundred thousand distinct CDR3 sequences, 50% to 60% of them appearing once. Sequences were obtained from blood. These receptor sequences come from a man aged 60-69 years in good health.

The chain recombines TRBV21-1 with TRBJ1-4. TRBV21-1 is a listed pseudogene. This CDR3 contains 15 residues. CDR3 DNA sequence: TGTGCCAACAGCAAAGCAGAGGGTTGGGATGAAAAACTGTTTTTT. Protein sequence: CANSKAEGWDEKLFF.

V gene TRBV6-2 or TRBV6-3 combines with J gene TRBJ1-2, with a weak D call TRBD1 (5 bases). Trimming removed 10 bases at V and 4 bases at J, with 19 bases between. This CDR3 comprises 14 residues. The germline CDR1 and CDR2 sequences are MNHEY and SVGEGT. CDR3 coding DNA: TGTGCCACGAATCGTCCAGGGATGGTCTATGGCTACACCTTC. Its protein product is CATNRPGMVYGYTF.

This clonotype was counted between two and nine times. V is TRBV29-1 and J is TRBJ1-2, with D possibly TRBD1 on 6 matching bases. The CDR3 contains 15 residues. Trimming left V 1 base short and J 8 bases short, with 20 bases between. Germline values: CDR1 SQVTM, CDR2 ANQGSEA. This chain's CDR3 is CSVEVGGQGRQGYTF. The CDR3, as DNA: TGCAGCGTTGAAGTAGGGGGACAAGGACGTCAGGGCTACACCTTC.